Shown below are 13 T cell receptor beta chains from a single sample sequenced in a study of cytomegalovirus exposure and HLA in healthy donors. PCR used 60 Vbeta primers and 13 Jbeta primers. Libraries were prepared by immunoSEQ multiplex PCR; TCRdb keeps only in-frame clonotypes and omits some of them. The data show some 180,000 clones, around 75% seen once. Sequences were obtained from PBMCs. The origin of the receptors is a male donor in good health and CMV-seronegative.

The count of this clone is one. The chain recombines TRBV11-2 with TRBJ1-1; D unclear. The CDR3 runs to 11 residues. Germline lookup yields CDR1 SGHAT and CDR2 FQNNGV. The ends were cut back, 5 bases at V and 2 bases at J, with 3 bases in the middle. Written as DNA, the CDR3 is TGTGCCAGCAGCCTCAACACTGAAGCTTTCTTT. Translated: CASSLNTEAFF.

V and J are TRBV2 and TRBJ2-3; 13 nucleotides align to TRBD2. This CDR3 has 19 amino acids. The germline V gene has CDR1 SNHLY and CDR2 FYNNEI. The ends lost 4 bases at V and 1 base at J; junction bases unmatched: 11. As DNA, the CDR3 is TGTGCCAGCAGTGTCCTACCCCGAGGGACTAGCGGGGGCACAGATACGCAGTATTTT. Its translation: CASSVLPRGTSGGTDTQYF.

The rearrangement links TRBV30 to TRBJ1-5, with TRBD1 as a possible D gene (6 bases). CDR1 is GTSNPN, CDR2 SVGIG, per germline (reference sequence). Trimming removed 0 bases at V and 0 bases at J, with 15 bases between. The CDR3 has 17 amino acids. DNA for the CDR3: TGTGCCTGGAGTGTAGAGGGGGTGGTACGTAGCAATCAGCCCCAGCATTTT. Translating it yields CAWSVEGVVRSNQPQHF.

V usage is TRBV30 and J usage is TRBJ1-1; 8 bases agree with TRBD1. Germline V CDR1 and CDR2: GTSNPN, SVGIG (reference sequence). There are 16 residues in the CDR3. V was clipped by 1 base and J by 4 bases; unmatched bases: 11. In DNA, the CDR3 is TGTGCCTGGAGTGCTAAAGACGGACAGGGTAGCACTGAAGCTTTCTTT. It yields the protein CAWSAKDGQGSTEAFF. Complete variable domain (other parts from reference TRBV30 and TRBJ1-1): SQTIHQWPATLVQPVGSPLSLECTVEGTSNPNLYWYRQAAGRGLQLLFYSVGIGQISSEVPQNLSASRPQDRQFILSSKKLLLSDSGFYLCAWSAKDGQGSTEAFFGQGTRLTVV.

The rearrangement uses TRBV4-3 and TRBJ2-7, with a weak D call TRBD1 (6 bases). The CDR3 runs 15 residues. Germline values: CDR1 LGHNA, CDR2 YSLEER. V was shortened by 2 bases and J by 0 bases, with 11 bases between the two germline ends. The CDR3 here is CASSQNRDPSYEQYF. CDR3 nucleotides: TGCGCCAGCAGCCAAAACAGGGATCCCTCCTACGAGCAGTACTTC.

The J gene is TRBJ1-1, the V gene TRBV30; 8 bases agree with TRBD1. CDR3 length: 15 residues. From germline, CDR1 is GTSNPN and CDR2 SVGIG (reference sequence). V was clipped by 3 bases and J by 3 bases; unmatched bases: 9. The chain's CDR3 is CAWRALTGEYTEAFF. The CDR3 DNA reads TGTGCCTGGAGAGCTCTGACAGGGGAGTACACTGAAGCTTTCTTT.

This clone showed up just a few times. The chain employs TRBV11-2 and TRBJ1-2, with 9 bases identical to TRBD1. From germline, CDR1 is SGHAT and CDR2 FQNNGV. Losses at the gene ends were 4 bases for V and 4 bases for J; bases not matched to a gene: 4. There are 14 residues in the CDR3. The CDR3 reads CASSSGTGTYGYTF. DNA for the CDR3: TGTGCCAGCAGCTCCGGGACAGGGACCTATGGCTACACCTTC. The variable domain in full, completed from reference TRBV11-2 and TRBJ1-2, reads EAGVAQSPRYKIIEKRQSVAFWCNPISGHATLYWYQQILGQGPKLLIQFQNNGVVDDSQLPKDRFSAERLKGVDSTLKIQPAKLEDSAVYLCASSSGTGTYGYTFGSGTRLTVV.

The V call is TRBV5-6, the J call TRBJ1-5; D gene unclear. The germline CDR1 and CDR2 sequences are SGHDT and YYEEEE. The CDR3 runs 15 residues. V was clipped by 1 base and J by 5 bases, with 13 bases between them. CDR3 in amino acids: CASSLTGRGDQPQHF. In DNA, the CDR3 is TGTGCCAGCAGCTTGACCGGACGGGGAGATCAGCCCCAGCATTTT.

The DNA of the CDR3 is TGTGCCAGCAGCTCGGGACTAGCGGGGGGTACGCAGTATTTT. Its protein is CASSSGLAGGTQYF. The rearrangement uses TRBV7-3 and TRBJ2-3; 15 bases are a match to TRBD2. The V segment lost 4 bases and the J segment 8 bases; nucleotides outside the gene matches: 1. CDR1 and CDR2 (germline): SGHTA, FQGTGA. This CDR3 has 14 amino acids.

A few counts support this clone. For the CDR3, the DNA is TGTGCCAGCAGTGAAGGGCTCTCTGGAAACACCATATATTTT. Protein: CASSEGLSGNTIYF. This chain links TRBV6-1 with TRBJ1-3; D remains ambiguous. V was pared by 1 base and J by 0 bases, with 4 bases between. Germline CDR1 MNHNS, CDR2 SASEGT. The CDR3 has 14 amino acids.

The J gene is TRBJ2-1, the V gene TRBV7-2, with 13 bases aligning to TRBD2. With V trimmed by 5 bases and J by 7 bases, 5 bases remained unmatched. This CDR3 region has 15 residues. Germline V gene data show CDR1 as SGHTA and CDR2 as FQGNSA. In DNA form, the CDR3 reads TGTGCCAGCAGCCTGGGACTAGCGGGAATAAATGAGCAGTTCTTC. Protein sequence: CASSLGLAGINEQFF.

This clone was observed a single time. The chain combines TRBV15 with TRBJ2-7; D perhaps matches TRBD1 (5 bases). CDR3 size: 16 residues. The ends were cut back, 1 base at V and 0 bases at J, with 13 bases in the middle. The germline gives CDR1 LNHNV, CDR2 YYDKDF (reference sequence). The CDR3 DNA is TGTGCCACCAGCAGAGGGGGCGCGGCGAGCTCCTACGAGCAGTACTTC. Protein product: CATSRGGAASSYEQYF.

The chain couples TRBV29-1 to TRBJ1-6, with D tentatively TRBD1 (6 bases). Trimming left V 6 bases short and J 5 bases short, with 17 bases between. In germline, CDR1 is SQVTM, CDR2 ANQGSEA. This CDR3 spans 15 amino acids. CDR3 amino acids: CSVADRQAHNSPLHF. CDR3 DNA: TGCAGCGTCGCGGATAGACAGGCCCATAATTCACCCCTCCACTTT.